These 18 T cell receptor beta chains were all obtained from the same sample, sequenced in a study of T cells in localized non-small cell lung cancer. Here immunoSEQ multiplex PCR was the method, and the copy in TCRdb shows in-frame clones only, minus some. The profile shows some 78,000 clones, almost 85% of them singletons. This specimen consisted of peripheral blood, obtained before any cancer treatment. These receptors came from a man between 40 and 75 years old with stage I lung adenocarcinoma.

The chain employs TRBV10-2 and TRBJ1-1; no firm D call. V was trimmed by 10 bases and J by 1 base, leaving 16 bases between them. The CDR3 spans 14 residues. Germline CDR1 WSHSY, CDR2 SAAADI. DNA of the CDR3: TGCGCCACCCATATGAGCCTCCGGAACACTGAAGCTTTCTTT. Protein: CATHMSLRNTEAFF.

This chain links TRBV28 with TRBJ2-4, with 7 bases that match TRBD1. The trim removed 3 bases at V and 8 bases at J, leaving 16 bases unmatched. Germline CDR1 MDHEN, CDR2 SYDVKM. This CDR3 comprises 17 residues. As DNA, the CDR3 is TGTGCCAGCAGTTTTGGGGCATGGGACAGCCCTAGACACATTCAGTACTTC. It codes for CASSFGAWDSPRHIQYF.

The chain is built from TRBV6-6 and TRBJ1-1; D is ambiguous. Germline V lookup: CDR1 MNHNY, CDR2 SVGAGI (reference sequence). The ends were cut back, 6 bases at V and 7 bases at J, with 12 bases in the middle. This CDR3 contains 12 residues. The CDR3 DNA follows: TGTGCCAGCAGGGCAGCGAAGAGTGAAGCTTTCTTT. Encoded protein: CASRAAKSEAFF.

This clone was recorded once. This CDR3 reads CASSFRGWEEQFF. For the CDR3, the DNA is TGCGCCAGCAGCTTCCGGGGTTGGGAGGAGCAGTTCTTC. V usage is TRBV5-1 and J usage is TRBJ2-1, with D possibly being TRBD2 (5 bases). The CDR3 runs to 13 residues. V was pared by 2 bases and J by 10 bases, with 13 bases between. CDR1 and CDR2 from the germline V gene are SGHRS and YFSETQ.

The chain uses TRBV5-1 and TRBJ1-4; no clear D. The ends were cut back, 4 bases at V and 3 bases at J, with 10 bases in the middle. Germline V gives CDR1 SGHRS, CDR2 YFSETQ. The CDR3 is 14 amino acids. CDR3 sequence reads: CASSRGYPNEKLFF. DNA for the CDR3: TGCGCCAGCAGCCGAGGGTATCCTAATGAAAAACTGTTTTTT.

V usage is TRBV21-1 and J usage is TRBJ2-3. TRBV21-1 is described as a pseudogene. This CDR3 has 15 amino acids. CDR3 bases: TGTGCCAGCAGCAAAGATCCAATAAGCACAGATACGCAGTATTTT. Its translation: CASSKDPISTDTQYF.

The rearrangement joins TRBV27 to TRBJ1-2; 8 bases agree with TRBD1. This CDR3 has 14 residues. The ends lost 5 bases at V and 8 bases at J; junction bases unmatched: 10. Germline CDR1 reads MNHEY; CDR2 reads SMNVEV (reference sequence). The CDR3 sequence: CASSMTDRERGYTF. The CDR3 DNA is TGTGCCAGCAGTATGACGGACAGGGAGAGAGGCTACACCTTC.

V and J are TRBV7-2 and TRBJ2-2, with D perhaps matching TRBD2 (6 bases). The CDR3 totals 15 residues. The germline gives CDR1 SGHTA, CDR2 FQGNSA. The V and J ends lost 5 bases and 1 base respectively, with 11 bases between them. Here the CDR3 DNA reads TGTGCCAGCAGCCCCGGGACTTGGAACACCGGGGAGCTGTTTTTT. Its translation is CASSPGTWNTGELFF.

CDR3 in DNA: TGTGCCAGCAGCACCCGGACTAGCGGGAGTTACGAGCAGTACTTC. Its translation is CASSTRTSGSYEQYF. This chain joins TRBV28 and TRBJ2-7; TRBD2 agrees at 13 bases. This CDR3 has 15 amino acids. The germline V gene encodes CDR1 MDHEN and CDR2 SYDVKM. The junction had 6 bases not matched to a gene; V was cut back by 6 bases and J by 4 bases.

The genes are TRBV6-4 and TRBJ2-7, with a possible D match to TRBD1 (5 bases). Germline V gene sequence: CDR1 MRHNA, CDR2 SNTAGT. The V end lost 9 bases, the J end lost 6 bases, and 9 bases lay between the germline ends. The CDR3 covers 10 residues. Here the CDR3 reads CARQGFEQYF. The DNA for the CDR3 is TGTGCCAGGCAGGGTTTCGAGCAGTACTTC.

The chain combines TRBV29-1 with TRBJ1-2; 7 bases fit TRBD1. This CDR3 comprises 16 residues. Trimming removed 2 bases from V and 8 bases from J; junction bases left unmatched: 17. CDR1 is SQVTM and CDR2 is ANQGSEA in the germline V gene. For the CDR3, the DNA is TGCAGCGTTGAACCAGGACGTACCGGGACAGTGAAAGGCTACACCTTC. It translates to CSVEPGRTGTVKGYTF.

This chain's CDR3 is CASSLGDRGEDGYTF. The CDR3 coding sequence is TGTGCCAGCAGCTTGGGAGACAGGGGAGAAGATGGCTACACCTTC. J is TRBJ1-2 and V is TRBV5-4; TRBD1 matches 8 bases. CDR3 length equals 15 residues. V was clipped by 0 bases and J by 6 bases; unmatched bases: 7. Germline CDR1 SGHNT, CDR2 YYREEE (reference sequence).

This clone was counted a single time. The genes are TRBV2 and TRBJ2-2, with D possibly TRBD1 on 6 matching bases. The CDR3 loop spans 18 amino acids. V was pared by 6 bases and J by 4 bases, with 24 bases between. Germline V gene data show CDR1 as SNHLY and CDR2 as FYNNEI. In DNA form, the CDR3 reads TGTGCCAGCAGGGACTGGCCGCTAGGGCAGGGGAGCACCGGGGAGCTGTTTTTT. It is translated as CASRDWPLGQGSTGELFF.

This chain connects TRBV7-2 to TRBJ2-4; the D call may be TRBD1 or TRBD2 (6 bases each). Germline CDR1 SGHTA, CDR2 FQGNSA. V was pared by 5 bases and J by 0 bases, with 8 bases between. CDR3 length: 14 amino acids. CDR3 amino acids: CASSGGLAKNIQYF. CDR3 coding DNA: TGTGCCAGCAGCGGGGGGCTAGCCAAAAACATTCAGTACTTC.

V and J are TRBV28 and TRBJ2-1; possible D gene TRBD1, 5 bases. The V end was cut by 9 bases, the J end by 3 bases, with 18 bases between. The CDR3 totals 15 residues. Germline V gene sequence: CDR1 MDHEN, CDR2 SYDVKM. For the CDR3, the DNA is TGTGCCAGTCAGGGTAAACGATTGAACTACAATGAGCAGTTCTTC. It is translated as CASQGKRLNYNEQFF.

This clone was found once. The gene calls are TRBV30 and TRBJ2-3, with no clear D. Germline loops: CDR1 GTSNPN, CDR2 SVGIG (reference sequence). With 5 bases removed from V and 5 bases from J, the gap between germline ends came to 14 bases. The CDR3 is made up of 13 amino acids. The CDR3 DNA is TGTGCCTGGGACCGGACGGTGAAAGATACGCAGTATTTT. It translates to CAWDRTVKDTQYF.

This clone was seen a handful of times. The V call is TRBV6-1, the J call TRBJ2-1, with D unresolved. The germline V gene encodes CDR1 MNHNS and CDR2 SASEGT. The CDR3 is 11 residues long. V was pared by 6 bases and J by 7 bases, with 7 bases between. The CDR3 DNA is TGTGCCAGCAGCCTCGAGAATGAGCAGTTCTTC. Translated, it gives CASSLENEQFF.

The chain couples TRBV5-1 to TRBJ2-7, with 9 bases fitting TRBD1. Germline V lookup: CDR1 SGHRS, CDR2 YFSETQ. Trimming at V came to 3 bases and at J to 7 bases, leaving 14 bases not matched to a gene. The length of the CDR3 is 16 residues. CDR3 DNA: TGCGCCAGCAGCTGGATTGGGACAGGGAAGGTGAAAGAGCAGTACTTC. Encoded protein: CASSWIGTGKVKEQYF.